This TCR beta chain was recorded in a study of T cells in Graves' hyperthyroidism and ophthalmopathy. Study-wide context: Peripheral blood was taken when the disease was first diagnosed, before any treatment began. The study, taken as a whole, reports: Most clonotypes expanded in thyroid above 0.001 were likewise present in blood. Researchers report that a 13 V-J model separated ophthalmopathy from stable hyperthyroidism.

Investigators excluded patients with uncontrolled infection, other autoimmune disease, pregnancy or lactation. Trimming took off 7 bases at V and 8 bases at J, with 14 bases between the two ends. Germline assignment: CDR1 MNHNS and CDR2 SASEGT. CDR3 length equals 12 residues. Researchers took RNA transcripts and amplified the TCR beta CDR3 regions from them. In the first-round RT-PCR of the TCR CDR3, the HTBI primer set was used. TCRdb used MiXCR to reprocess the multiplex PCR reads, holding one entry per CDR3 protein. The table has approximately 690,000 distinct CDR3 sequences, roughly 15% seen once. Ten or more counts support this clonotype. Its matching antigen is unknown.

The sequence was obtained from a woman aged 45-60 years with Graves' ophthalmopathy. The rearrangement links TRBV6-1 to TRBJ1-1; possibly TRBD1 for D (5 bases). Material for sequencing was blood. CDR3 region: CASTSPWGEAFF. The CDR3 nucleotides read TGTGCCAGCACTTCCCCGTGGGGGGAAGCTTTCTTT.